The 7 T cell receptor beta chains below come from one sample, sequenced in a study of blood T cell repertoires in COVID-19. Generated by immunoSEQ multiplex PCR, the TCRdb table keeps only in-frame clones and is missing some. The table records under 450,000 clones, over 65% of them present only once. Specimen: peripheral blood. The source is a human donor with acute or convalescent COVID-19. The donor label of this sample is uncertain.

The CDR3 DNA reads as TGTGCCAGCAGCTTAGTCGGGGTCGAAGCTTTCTTT. This translates into CASSLVGVEAFF. The V and J genes are TRBV7-9 and TRBJ1-1, with D unclear. The germline V gene has CDR1 SEHNR and CDR2 FQNEAQ (reference sequence). The CDR3 consists of 12 residues. The germline V and J ends were trimmed by 1 base and 8 bases, with 8 bases remaining between them.

The chain carries TRBV15 and TRBJ2-1; D uncertain. V lost 0 bases and J 6 bases, leaving 21 bases between the germline ends. This CDR3 comprises 18 residues. Germline assignment: CDR1 LNHNV and CDR2 YYDKDF (reference sequence). The CDR3 coding sequence is TGTGCCACCAGCAGAGATCAAGTTTCGACTCTGTCGTCCAATGAGCAGTTCTTC. It specifies CATSRDQVSTLSSNEQFF.

The chain combines TRBV6-5 with TRBJ1-1, with D unclear. Germline loops: CDR1 MNHEY, CDR2 SVGAGI. Trimming shortened V by 7 bases and J by 1 base, and 16 bases separated the two germline ends. This CDR3 has 15 residues. CDR3 amino acids: CASTRSRAGNTEAFF. CDR3 sequence (DNA): TGTGCCAGCACAAGGTCGAGGGCCGGGAACACTGAAGCTTTCTTT.

The V gene is TRBV10-2, the J gene TRBJ1-5; no definite D call. The germline V gene has CDR1 WSHSY and CDR2 SAAADI. The CDR3 is made up of 14 amino acids. V lost 0 bases to trimming and J lost 4 bases, with 7 bases between them. The CDR3, as DNA: TGCGCCAGCAGTGAGTCGCGGGGAAATCAGCCCCAGCATTTT. Amino acid sequence: CASSESRGNQPQHF.

The V and J genes are TRBV5-6 and TRBJ2-1, with TRBD2 matching over 7 bases. The germline gives CDR1 SGHDT, CDR2 YYEEEE. This CDR3 is 15 amino acids long. The ends lost 2 bases at V and 4 bases at J; junction bases unmatched: 6. CDR3 protein: CASSFLADTYNEQFF. The CDR3 DNA follows: TGTGCCAGCAGCTTTCTAGCGGATACTTACAATGAGCAGTTCTTC. The full variable domain, its missing parts supplied by reference TRBV5-6 and TRBJ2-1, is DAGVTQSPTHLIKTRGQQVTLRCSPKSGHDTVSWYQQALGQGPQFIFQYYEEEERQRGNFPDRFSGHQFPNYSSELNVNALLLGDSALYLCASSFLADTYNEQFFGPGTRLTVL.

This clone was seen a few times. The chain is built from TRBV15 and TRBJ1-4; D unclear. The CDR3 totals 15 residues. V was trimmed by 0 bases and J by 4 bases, leaving 9 bases between them. The germline gives CDR1 LNHNV, CDR2 YYDKDF (reference sequence). CDR3: CATSRDSGVNEKLFF. In nucleotides, the CDR3 is TGTGCCACCAGCAGAGATAGTGGAGTTAATGAAAAACTGTTTTTT.

This clone came up a few times. The chain uses TRBV6-5 and TRBJ1-2, with 11 bases lining up with TRBD1. CDR1 is MNHEY, CDR2 SVGAGI, per germline. This CDR3 has 14 residues. V gave up 8 bases and J gave up 5 bases; unmatched junction bases: 7. CDR3 nucleotide sequence: TGTGCCAGCGGGGACAGGGGGTCTTTGTATGGCTACACCTTC. This encodes CASGDRGSLYGYTF.